What follows is one T cell receptor (beta chain) and its context. The antigen is unknown. This may be a read error: a much more frequent sequence differs by one nucleotide. General observations from the study: Tumor-infiltrating Treg TCR alpha and beta sequences overlapped most with tumor naive CD4+ T cells, then blood naive. Whole repertoires were not studied in the larger cohort, only one V-J beta rearrangement. Tumor memory CD4+ T cell TCR gene usage was found to cluster with blood and lymph node memory CD4+ cells and with lymph node naive CD4+ cells.

Germline-derived CDR1 and CDR2 are SGHTA and FQGNSA. This CDR3 is built from 14 residues. The ends were cut back, 5 bases at V and 2 bases at J, with 9 bases in the middle. Cells sorted as Tregs were CD4+, CD25+ and CD127-/low. Full-length variable regions came from constant-region reverse primers plus semi-nested Nested Universal Primer A PCR. Each CDR3 protein gets one entry after TCRdb re-called the 5' RACE reads with MiXCR. Seen here are around 10,000 distinct CDR3 sequences, under 20% observed once, and the top ten hold 3% to 4%. Input material: Tregs sorted from a lymph node. The receptor was derived from a female donor with breast cancer. V is TRBV7-2 and J is TRBJ2-2; the D is unclear. The CDR3 loop reads CASSRRINTGELFF. Here the CDR3 DNA reads TGTGCCAGCAGCCGTCGGATAAACACCGGGGAGCTGTTTTTT.